This T cell receptor beta chain stems from a study of cytomegalovirus exposure and HLA in healthy donors. Study outcomes and limitations: Researchers reported that a few CMV-associated chains were confirmed in vitro as CMV antigen-specific.

Notes on this clone: Its antigen is unidentified.

Sequenced by immunoSEQ multiplex PCR; TCRdb stores in-frame clones only, minus some. The sample lists about 88,000 clones, approximately 96% occurring once. Germline loops: CDR1 MGHDK, CDR2 SYGVNS. Trimming took off 3 bases at V and 7 bases at J, with 12 bases between the two ends. CDR3 size: 13 residues. Separate from the 666-subject first cohort, the approximately 120-subject validation cohort was the one that the donors belonged to. This TCR was recovered from a man aged 18 to 29 in good health and CMV-seronegative. What was sequenced was PBMCs. The J gene is TRBJ2-5, the V gene TRBV25-1, with a weak D call TRBD1 (5 bases). In DNA, the CDR3 is TGTGCCAGCAGTGACCCCGGAAGGGGGACCCAGTACTTC. This translates into CASSDPGRGTQYF.